The rows below give T cell receptor beta chains drawn from one sample of a study of spatial heterogeneity in lung cancer. MiXCR, run by TCRdb on the 5' RACE reads, gives a single entry per CDR3 protein. The table has around 100,000 distinct CDR3 sequences, about 4.6% seen once; the top ten hold around 20%. Sequencing used lung tumor tissue, obtained at surgery. The receptors were sampled from a male donor with early-stage non-small cell lung cancer. CDR3s include the opening cysteine and the closing phenylalanine or tryptophan. The order of the fields is D gene, clone size, J gene, V gene, CDR3 DNA, CDR3 protein. A D gene is named only where the DNA matches it firmly. Size tells how often a clone was seen (once, few, many) or the class of an expanded clone, and some rows leave it out.

TRBD2,many,TRBJ2-3,TRBV10-3,TGTGCCATCAGTGCGACTAGCGGAAACACAGATACGCAGTATTTT,CAISATSGNTDTQYF
NA,many,TRBJ1-1,TRBV28,TGTGCCAGCAGTTTATCCCCCGACCCATATCCTGAAGCTTTCTTT,CASSLSPDPYPEAFF
TRBD2,many,TRBJ2-3,TRBV20-1,TGCAGTGCAGGACTAGCAGATACGCAGTATTTT,CSAGLADTQYF
TRBD2,many,TRBJ2-2,TRBV3-1,TGTGCCAGCAGCCCAGTAGCGGGAGCATACACCGGGGAGCTGTTTTTT,CASSPVAGAYTGELFF
NA,many,TRBJ2-3,TRBV14,TGTGCCAGCAGCCATAGCTTTGGGGGGACCACAGATACGCAGTATTTT,CASSHSFGGTTDTQYF
NA,many,TRBJ2-3,TRBV20-1,TGCAGTGGATCGACTGTCAGCACAGATACGCAGTATTTT,CSGSTVSTDTQYF
NA,few,TRBJ1-2,TRBV6-5,TGTGCCAGCAGGTCCGGGACACACTATGGCTACACCTTC,CASRSGTHYGYTF
TRBD1,few,TRBJ2-7,TRBV4-2,TGTGCCAGCAGCCAAGACGCTACCGGGACAGGGGGGATTAGGCAGTACTTC,CASSQDATGTGGIRQYF
NA,many,TRBJ2-1,TRBV20-1,TGCGGATTAAATAGCGGTCCCTACAATGAGCAGTTCTTC,CGLNSGPYNEQFF
NA,many,TRBJ1-5,TRBV27,TGTGCCAGCAGTTTATACGGGGATAGCAATCAGCCCCAGCATTTT,CASSLYGDSNQPQHF
NA,many,TRBJ1-5,TRBV6-6,TGTGCCAGCAGTAGGGCAGCCAATCAGCCCCAGCATTTT,CASSRAANQPQHF
NA,many,TRBJ2-7,TRBV28,TGTGCCAGCATCGGGCTTGGGGGTTCAACCTACGAGCAGTACTTC,CASIGLGGSTYEQYF
NA,many,TRBJ1-6,TRBV3-1,TGTGCCAGCAGCCAAAAGGACGGAGGCAATTCACCCCTCCACTTT,CASSQKDGGNSPLHF
TRBD1,many,TRBJ2-4,TRBV10-3,TGTGCCATCAGTCCGGACAGGGGGGCCATTCAGTACTTC,CAISPDRGAIQYF
TRBD1,NA,TRBJ2-7,TRBV29-1,TGCAGCGTTGGGGCAGGGGGCTACCACGAGCAGTACTTC,CSVGAGGYHEQYF
NA,NA,TRBJ1-1,TRBV20-1,TGCAGTGCTTACGACAAGACGAACACTGAAGCTTTCTTT,CSAYDKTNTEAFF
TRBD1,NA,TRBJ2-1,TRBV11-3,TGTGCCAGCAGCTCCGGACAGGGTTCCTACAATGAGCAGTTCTTC,CASSSGQGSYNEQFF
NA,many,TRBJ2-2,TRBV30,TGTGCCATCGGGGGCGGGAGGAACACCGGGGAGCTGTTTTTT,CAIGGGRNTGELFF
NA,many,TRBJ1-5,TRBV20-1,TGCAGTGCTACCGGCCCAGGGCAGCCCCAGCATTTT,CSATGPGQPQHF
NA,many,TRBJ1-3,TRBV28,TGTGCCAGCAGTTTACGGGTAGCTGGAAACACCATATATTTT,CASSLRVAGNTIYF
NA,many,TRBJ2-5,TRBV5-4,TGTGCCAGCAGCCCGGACTCAGACGAGACCCAGTACTTC,CASSPDSDETQYF
TRBD2,many,TRBJ2-1,TRBV13,TGTGCCAGCAGCTCCCGAGCCGGGAGGTACTACAATGAGCAGTTCTTC,CASSSRAGRYYNEQFF
NA,many,TRBJ2-1,TRBV6-5,TGTGCCAGCAGTTACGGACAGGACTACTACAATGAGCAGTTCTTC,CASSYGQDYYNEQFF
NA,few,TRBJ1-5,TRBV5-1,TGCGCCAGCAGCCCCTTATCTGGAGTCGGACAGCCCCAGCATTTT,CASSPLSGVGQPQHF
NA,few,TRBJ1-2,TRBV20-1,TGCAGTGCTAGAGGTCCCGGGGAAGGCGGCTACACCTTC,CSARGPGEGGYTF
NA,NA,TRBJ2-5,TRBV5-1,TGCGCCAGCAGCTTTTGGTGGGGGCGCCGGGAGACCCAGTACTTC,CASSFWWGRRETQYF
NA,many,TRBJ1-5,TRBV6-1,TGTGCCAGCAGTGAGGCCGGGGGGCCCCAGCATTTT,CASSEAGGPQHF
NA,few,TRBJ1-2,TRBV28,TGTGCCAGCAGCCGGGGCGGGGGGCGCGATGGCTACACCTTC,CASSRGGGRDGYTF
TRBD1,many,TRBJ2-5,TRBV18,TGTGCCAGCTCCGACGGGACAGGGGGGAAAGAGACCCAGTACTTC,CASSDGTGGKETQYF
NA,many,TRBJ2-3,TRBV25-1,TGTGCCAGCAGTGGGGGACGGGCGCAGTATTTT,CASSGGRAQYF
NA,many,TRBJ1-2,TRBV27,TGTGCCGCGGGGAGGACAGTGTCTGGCTACACCTTC,CAAGRTVSGYTF
NA,few,TRBJ2-7,TRBV10-3,TGTGCCATCAGTGAGACCGGGTCCGGGAACTCCTACGAGCAGTACTTC,CAISETGSGNSYEQYF
NA,many,TRBJ1-1,TRBV3-1,TGTGCCAGCAGCCAAAGGGGACGTACTGAAGCTTTCTTT,CASSQRGRTEAFF
NA,many,TRBJ2-7,TRBV20-1,TGCAGTGCTAGAGATATTTCCCAGGGCGGGTACGAGCAGTACTTC,CSARDISQGGYEQYF
NA,many,TRBJ1-6,TRBV5-6,TGTGCCAGCAGCTTTCATGGATTTGATTCACCCCTCCACTTT,CASSFHGFDSPLHF
NA,many,TRBJ1-5,TRBV7-9,TGTGCCAGCAGCTTGGACGGCCGAGATCAGCCCCAGCATTTT,CASSLDGRDQPQHF
NA,many,TRBJ2-7,TRBV4-1,TGCGCCAGCAGCCAAGATTACCAGTACTACGAGCAGTACTTC,CASSQDYQYYEQYF
NA,many,TRBJ2-7,TRBV5-4,TGTGCCAGCAGCTTGGGGCTAGCCAGCCACGAGCAGTACTTC,CASSLGLASHEQYF
NA,few,TRBJ2-5,TRBV7-7,TGTGCTAGCAGCTTAGGGATGACGGAGCAAGAGACCCAGTACTTC,CASSLGMTEQETQYF
NA,many,TRBJ2-3,TRBV2,TGTGCCAGCAGTGAAGCACCCGGTAGCACAGATACGCAGTATTTT,CASSEAPGSTDTQYF
NA,NA,TRBJ2-1,TRBV6-2/TRBV6-3,TGTGCCAGCAGTAGGCCGGAACTATATCAAACCAATGAGCAGTTCTTC,CASSRPELYQTNEQFF
NA,few,TRBJ2-7,TRBV30,TGTGCCTGGAGTGTATTGGCAGAGCAGTACTTC,CAWSVLAEQYF
TRBD2,many,TRBJ2-7,TRBV20-1,TGCAGTGGGGTATCTGGGAGGGACTACGAGCAGTACTTC,CSGVSGRDYEQYF
NA,NA,TRBJ1-1,TRBV20-1,TGCAGTGCTAGAAAGACTTGGGGGACTGAAGCTTTCTTT,CSARKTWGTEAFF
TRBD2,many,TRBJ2-7,TRBV10-3,TGTGCCATCAGTGCGGCGACTAGCGGGAGGAGTGAGCAGTACTTC,CAISAATSGRSEQYF
TRBD1,few,TRBJ2-7,TRBV2,TGTGCCAGCAGTCCCCAGGGGGCCACCTACGAGCAGTACTTC,CASSPQGATYEQYF
NA,many,TRBJ2-5,TRBV2,TGTGCCGGAAGACCCGATGGGGAGACCCAGTACTTC,CAGRPDGETQYF
NA,many,TRBJ2-7,TRBV27,TGTGCCAGCAGTTTACCAGGGCCCACCTACGAGCAGTACTTC,CASSLPGPTYEQYF
NA,many,TRBJ1-5,TRBV12-3/TRBV12-4,TGTGCCAGCAGCCCTGTAAGCAGGGGACAGCCCCAGCATTTT,CASSPVSRGQPQHF
NA,many,TRBJ1-2,TRBV28,TGTGCCAGCAGTCCCGCGAGGGCCGCCTATGGCTACACCTTC,CASSPARAAYGYTF
NA,many,TRBJ2-1,TRBV4-2,TGTGCCAGCAGCCAAGTAGTAGGACTATTCGTGGCAACCGGCAATGAGCAGTTCTTC,CASSQVVGLFVATGNEQFF
NA,many,TRBJ2-2,TRBV12-3/TRBV12-4,TGTGCCAGCAGTTTAGCTCTCCGCACCGGGGAGCTGTTTTTT,CASSLALRTGELFF
NA,many,TRBJ2-1,TRBV7-6,TGTGCCAGCAGCAGCCCCAAGTTAGGAGTCGGCAATGAGCAGTTCTTC,CASSSPKLGVGNEQFF
TRBD1,few,TRBJ2-7,TRBV4-1,TGCGCCAGCAGCCAGGAGCCGGGACAGGGGTCCTACGAGCAGTACTTC,CASSQEPGQGSYEQYF